Each of the 21 T cell receptor beta chains below was sequenced from the same sample in a study of cytomegalovirus exposure and HLA in healthy donors. Clones were sequenced by immunoSEQ multiplex PCR, and TCRdb holds only the in-frame ones, with some missing. The sample has over 200,000 clones; nearly 90% are singletons. The specimen was PBMCs. The origin of the receptors is a woman in her late teens or twenties in good health and CMV-seronegative.

As regards this clone: This sample also contains other DNA sequences that code for the same CDR3. The chain carries TRBV5-1 and TRBJ2-3, with D uncertain. Trimming stripped 1 base from V and 0 bases from J, with 6 bases between. CDR3 length: 14 amino acids. Germline loops: CDR1 SGHRS, CDR2 YFSETQ. CDR3 nucleotide sequence: TGCGCCAGCAGCTTGCGGTCTAGCACAGATACGCAGTATTTT. Translation gives CASSLRSSTDTQYF.

V gene TRBV15 combines with J gene TRBJ2-5; D possibly corresponds to TRBD2 (5 bases). The CDR3 runs 13 residues. The V end lost 0 bases, the J end lost 4 bases, and 6 bases lay between the germline ends. Germline V gene data show CDR1 as LNHNV and CDR2 as YYDKDF (reference sequence). Here the CDR3 reads CATSRDRGETQYF. The CDR3 DNA reads as TGTGCCACCAGCAGAGATCGGGGAGAGACCCAGTACTTC.

The V gene is TRBV5-1, the J gene TRBJ2-5, with TRBD1 matching over 7 bases. The trim removed 0 bases at V and 3 bases at J, leaving 5 bases unmatched. Looked up from germline, CDR1 is SGHRS and CDR2 is YFSETQ. This CDR3 is 15 amino acids long. This CDR3 is CASSLAPGTEETQYF. The DNA of the CDR3 is TGCGCCAGCAGCTTGGCCCCCGGGACAGAAGAGACCCAGTACTTC.

This clone was seen just once. The CDR3 nucleotides read TGTGCCAGCAGTTTATTAGTTGGACAGGGGGCTGGATTAGGCTACACCTTC. Its translation: CASSLLVGQGAGLGYTF. The chain uses TRBV28 and TRBJ1-2; 11 bases agree with TRBD1. Per the germline V gene, CDR1 is MDHEN and CDR2 is SYDVKM. The CDR3 runs to 17 residues. Trimming took 1 base from V and 8 from J; bases not matched to a gene: 12.

The chain links TRBV19 to TRBJ1-1; no definite D call. This CDR3 has 13 residues. Germline V gives CDR1 LNHDA, CDR2 SQIVND (reference sequence). The V end lost 4 bases, the J end lost 4 bases, and 10 bases lay between the germline ends. Written as DNA, the CDR3 is TGTGCCAGTAGTACAGGCTTAGGCACTGAAGCTTTCTTT. Encoded protein: CASSTGLGTEAFF.

The chain combines TRBV19 with TRBJ1-1; no clear D gene. V was trimmed by 1 base and J by 2 bases, leaving 11 bases between them. This CDR3 region has 15 residues. Germline CDR1 and CDR2: LNHDA and SQIVND (reference sequence). The CDR3 nucleotides are TGTGCCAGTAGTATAGCAAGCAGGCCAAACACTGAAGCTTTCTTT. This sequence encodes CASSIASRPNTEAFF.

The chain combines TRBV10-3 with TRBJ1-2; 9 bases agree with TRBD1. Germline values: CDR1 ENHRY, CDR2 SYGVKD. The CDR3 has 14 amino acids. The junction had 7 bases not matched to a gene; V was cut back by 4 bases and J by 7 bases. In nucleotides, the CDR3 is TGTGCCATCAGTGTCCCCGGGACAGGGAGTGGCTACACCTTC. It yields the protein CAISVPGTGSGYTF.

The chain couples TRBV6-5 to TRBJ1-1; possibly TRBD1 for D (6 bases). Germline V lookup: CDR1 MNHEY, CDR2 SVGAGI. The CDR3 is made up of 14 amino acids. The V end lost 2 bases, the J end lost 6 bases, and 13 bases lay between the germline ends. CDR3 nucleotides: TGTGCCAGCAGTTACGGAACAGGGATGCCTGAAGCTTTCTTT. It is translated as CASSYGTGMPEAFF.

The chain links TRBV6-5 to TRBJ2-3, with a weak D call TRBD2 (5 bases). This CDR3 has 13 amino acids. Trimming pared 6 bases from V and 3 bases from J, leaving 10 bases between. Germline CDR1 is MNHEY and CDR2 is SVGAGI. The CDR3 sequence: CASRRAATDTQYF. The DNA of the CDR3 is TGTGCCAGCAGGAGGGCCGCGACAGATACGCAGTATTTT.

This chain joins TRBV27 and TRBJ2-6; 8 bases align to TRBD1. The CDR3 extends over 20 amino acids. V dropped 4 bases and J dropped 0; count of bases not matched to a gene: 14. Germline loops: CDR1 MNHEY, CDR2 SMNVEV (reference sequence). In nucleotides, the CDR3 is TGTGCCAGCAGTTCCTCCCAGGACAGGGAGAGTCCCTCTGGGGCCAACGTCCTGACTTTC. It codes for CASSSSQDRESPSGANVLTF. The full variable domain, completed using reference TRBV27 and TRBJ2-6, is EAQVTQNPRYLITVTGKKLTVTCSQNMNHEYMSWYRQDPGLGLRQIYYSMNVEVTDKGDVPEGYKVSRKEKRNFPLILESPSPNQTSLYFCASSSSQDRESPSGANVLTFGAGSRLTVL.

In this sample, this clone turned up a few times. The chain employs TRBV7-2 and TRBJ2-7; 10 nucleotides align to TRBD2. V lost 4 bases and J lost 7; bases outside the gene matches: 16. From germline, CDR1 is SGHTA and CDR2 FQGNSA. The CDR3 covers 17 residues. The CDR3 spells CASSSPGLAWSGGEQYF. The CDR3 nucleotides are TGTGCCAGCAGCTCACCGGGACTAGCGTGGTCGGGGGGTGAGCAGTACTTC.

The chain couples TRBV29-1 to TRBJ1-2, with TRBD1 matching 11 bases. Germline lookup yields CDR1 SQVTM and CDR2 ANQGSEA. The V and J ends lost 6 bases and 3 bases, in that order; junction bases with no gene match: 15. The CDR3 runs 17 residues. The CDR3 DNA reads TGCAGCGTCCGAGCTCGAGGACAGGGGGCTTCGGACTATGGCTACACCTTC. This codes for CSVRARGQGASDYGYTF.

This clone turned up a few times. Within the sample, other DNA sequences also encode this same CDR3. The V and J genes are TRBV7-9 and TRBJ2-2; 7 positions match TRBD1. The germline gives CDR1 SEHNR, CDR2 FQNEAQ (reference sequence). The CDR3 covers 14 residues. The J segment lost 4 bases and the V segment lost 1 base, leaving 0 bases of the junction unmatched. CDR3 in DNA: TGTGCCAGCAGCTTAGGACAGGGCACCGGGGAGCTGTTTTTT. This encodes CASSLGQGTGELFF.

The V call is TRBV5-8, the J call TRBJ2-7; maybe TRBD2 (6 bases). The CDR3 is 13 amino acids. Germline CDR1 and CDR2: SGHTS and YDEGEE. Trimming pared 1 base from V and 6 bases from J, leaving 11 bases between. CDR3 nucleotides: TGTGCCAGCAGCTTGTCTCAGGGAGGCGAGCAGTACGTC. Encoded protein: CASSLSQGGEQYV.

The CDR3 loop is CASSLPSGTEAFF. In DNA form, the CDR3 reads TGTGCCAGCAGTTTACCTTCCGGCACTGAAGCTTTCTTT. The chain combines TRBV27 with TRBJ1-1; D is undetermined. Trimming shortened V by 2 bases and J by 4 bases, and 8 bases separated the two germline ends. Germline V lookup: CDR1 MNHEY, CDR2 SMNVEV (reference sequence). CDR3 length equals 13 residues.

This chain uses TRBV7-9 with TRBJ1-3, with a possible D match to TRBD1 (6 bases). This CDR3 spans 15 amino acids. V was cut by 5 bases and J by 0 bases, with 11 bases left in between. CDR1 and CDR2 (germline): SEHNR, FQNEAQ (reference sequence). The CDR3 DNA sequence: TGTGCCAGCAGCGATACAGGGTACTCTGGAAACACCATATATTTT. It yields the protein CASSDTGYSGNTIYF.

The chain couples TRBV19 to TRBJ2-7; 15 bases agree with TRBD2. Trimming at V came to 4 bases and at J to 3 bases, leaving 1 base not matched to a gene. CDR1 is LNHDA and CDR2 is SQIVND in the germline V gene (reference sequence). This CDR3 spans 15 amino acids. As DNA, the CDR3 is TGTGCCAGTAGTAGGACTAGCGGGGGGGGCTACGAGCAGTACGTC. Its translation is CASSRTSGGGYEQYV.

The chain uses TRBV7-9 and TRBJ1-2; TRBD1 aligns across 10 bases. Per the germline V gene, CDR1 is SEHNR and CDR2 is FQNEAQ (reference sequence). The CDR3 loop spans 17 amino acids. Trimming cost V 5 bases and J 0 bases; bases outside gene matches: 9. Here the CDR3 DNA reads TGTGCCAGCAGCCACCCGACAGGGGGCTCGGCTAACTATGGCTACACCTTC. This sequence encodes CASSHPTGGSANYGYTF.

A single count supports this clone. J is TRBJ2-1 and V is TRBV11-2, with D tentatively TRBD2 (7 bases). Germline values: CDR1 SGHAT, CDR2 FQNNGV. With 5 bases removed from V and 3 bases from J, the gap between germline ends came to 17 bases. The CDR3 contains 16 residues. The CDR3 region has the DNA TGTGCCAGCAGCCCGGAGGGGGGGACCTACTACAATGAGCAGTTCTTC. It encodes CASSPEGGTYYNEQFF.

The chain couples TRBV7-3 to TRBJ1-2; 7 bases are shared with TRBD1. CDR1 is SGHTA and CDR2 is FQGTGA in the germline V gene. The CDR3 sequence is 14 residues long. With V trimmed by 2 bases and J by 4 bases, 4 bases remained unmatched. The CDR3 region has the DNA TGTGCCAGCAGCTTAGACGCAGGGGGCTATGGCTACACCTTC. It codes for CASSLDAGGYGYTF.

This clone was counted between two and nine times. At the DNA level, this CDR3 is encoded by other sequences in the same sample as well. V and J are TRBV7-9 and TRBJ1-6, with 7 bases fitting TRBD1. The CDR3 length is 14 residues. Germline values: CDR1 SEHNR, CDR2 FQNEAQ (reference sequence). The V and J ends lost 5 bases and 7 bases, in that order; junction bases with no gene match: 5. The DNA for the CDR3 is TGTGCCAGCAGCCTTACAGGGGAAAATTCACCCCTCCACTTT. Translated, it gives CASSLTGENSPLHF.